The present T cell receptor beta chain was sequenced within a study of T cells in Graves' hyperthyroidism and ophthalmopathy. Study-wide results and caveats: The model predicted ophthalmopathy a median roughly six months before onset. Through a model of 13 V-J features, ophthalmopathy was separated from stable hyperthyroidism.

There are many counts of this clonotype. Its matching antigen is unknown. Authors of the study amplified TCR beta CDR3 regions from RNA transcripts. A set of HTBI primers served as the primers for a first-round RT-PCR of the TCR CDR3. A single record per CDR3 protein comes from TCRdb applying MiXCR to the multiplex PCR reads. This sample yields some 600,000 distinct CDR3 sequences, of which approximately 15% are seen a single time; about 5.8% belongs to the top ten. The hyperthyroidism was newly diagnosed and had lasted under 2 months; the patients were aged 18 to 65. Uncontrolled infection, other autoimmune disease, pregnancy and lactation each barred patients from inclusion. Germline V CDR1 and CDR2: SNHLY, FYNNEI. Between the trimmed V and J ends, which lost 10 bases and 2 bases, there was a span of 9 bases. The CDR3 length is 12 residues.

The rearrangement links TRBV2 to TRBJ1-3, with a possible D match to TRBD1 (5 bases). The receptor was derived from a woman in her twenties or thirties with Graves' hyperthyroidism that later progressed to Graves' ophthalmopathy. Sequencing was done on a sample of blood. The DNA of the CDR3 is TGTGCCACCGGGGCGACTGGAAACACCATATATTTT. This sequence encodes CATGATGNTIYF.